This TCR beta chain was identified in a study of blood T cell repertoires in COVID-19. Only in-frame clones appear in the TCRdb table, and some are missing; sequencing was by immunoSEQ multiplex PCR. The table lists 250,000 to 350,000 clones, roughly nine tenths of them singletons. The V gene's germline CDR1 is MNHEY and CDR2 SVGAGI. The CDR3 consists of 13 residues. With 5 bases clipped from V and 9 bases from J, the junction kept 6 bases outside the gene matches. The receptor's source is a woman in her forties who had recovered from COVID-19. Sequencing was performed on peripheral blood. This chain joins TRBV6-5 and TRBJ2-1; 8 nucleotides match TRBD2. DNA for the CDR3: TGTGCCAGCAGTACCGCGGGGGGCTTTGAGCAGTTCTTC. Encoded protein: CASSTAGGFEQFF.